One sample yielded the 27 T cell receptor beta chains listed below, sequenced in a study of beta chain features in type 1 diabetes. Study-wide findings and caveats: In every one of the four CD4+ subsets, TCRB CDR3s were moderately but significantly shorter in Type 1 diabetes patients.

These receptors are not linked to any known antigen. The investigators reverse transcribed all of the isolated RNA, so they sequenced expressed TCRB transcripts. The protocol was immunoSEQ multiplex PCR, while the TCRdb copy is restricted to in-frame clones and leaves out a portion. The sample lists a few hundred thousand clones; roughly 13% were seen once. What was sequenced was naive CD4+ T cells from blood. These TCRs come from a young woman with type 1 diabetes.

This clone has just a few counts. The chain links TRBV19 to TRBJ1-1, with a tentative D call TRBD1 (6 bases). V was pared by 5 bases and J by 0 bases, with 13 bases between. Germline V gene lookup returns CDR1 LNHDA and CDR2 SQIVND (reference sequence). The CDR3 sequence is 15 residues long. The CDR3 region has the DNA TGTGCCAGTAGTCCCCACAGGGTATTGAACACTGAAGCTTTCTTT. Protein: CASSPHRVLNTEAFF.

This clone was picked up a small number of times. The chain couples TRBV7-2 to TRBJ2-7, with unresolved D. Germline V gene sequence: CDR1 SGHTA, CDR2 FQGNSA. With 4 bases removed from V and 3 bases from J, the gap between germline ends came to 10 bases. This CDR3 has 13 amino acids. This CDR3 is CASSYQVGYEQYV. The CDR3 DNA follows: TGTGCCAGCAGCTACCAGGTCGGCTACGAGCAGTACGTC.

The chain recombines TRBV7-2 with TRBJ2-3; 8 nucleotides line up with TRBD2. The ends lost 0 bases at V and 7 bases at J; junction bases unmatched: 9. Germline V lookup: CDR1 SGHTA, CDR2 FQGNSA. The length of the CDR3 is 16 residues. The CDR3 spells CASSLAYSGSPYTQYF. CDR3 nucleotides: TGTGCCAGCAGCTTAGCGTACAGCGGGAGTCCCTATACGCAGTATTTT.

This clone occurred a few times. The chain employs TRBV28 and TRBJ2-7, with 8 bases lining up with TRBD1. The CDR3 spans 14 residues. Per germline, CDR1 MDHEN and CDR2 SYDVKM. Unmatched junction bases numbered 9, after V lost 4 bases and J lost 7 bases. CDR3 nucleotides: TGTGCCAGCAGTTCGACAGGGGACGGCAGGGAGCAGTACTTC. It yields the protein CASSSTGDGREQYF.

This clone was seen more than once but under ten times. This chain connects TRBV29-1 to TRBJ1-1; the match to TRBD1 covers 7 bases. Germline values: CDR1 SQVTM, CDR2 ANQGSEA. V was pared by 7 bases and J by 1 base, with 6 bases of the junction left unmatched. This CDR3 region has 13 residues. The CDR3 here is CSGSGTANTEAFF. The CDR3 DNA is TGCAGCGGATCAGGGACAGCGAACACTGAAGCTTTCTTT.

This clone was detected a few times. The rearrangement links TRBV29-1 to TRBJ1-1; no firm D call. The CDR3 length is 8 residues. Looked up from germline, CDR1 is SQVTM and CDR2 is ANQGSEA. V dropped 3 bases and J dropped 11 bases, with 4 bases sitting between them. Here the CDR3 DNA reads TGCAGCGTTGACTTGGCTTTCTTT. It translates to CSVDLAFF.

CDR3 nucleotide sequence: TGTGCCAGCAGTTTAACGTATTCGGGACTATTTTTT. Protein sequence: CASSLTYSGLFF. V is TRBV28 and J is TRBJ1-4, with D possibly TRBD1 on 5 matching bases. The length of the CDR3 is 12 residues. Trimming shortened V by 2 bases and J by 17 bases, and 15 bases separated the two germline ends. The germline V gene encodes CDR1 MDHEN and CDR2 SYDVKM.

In its sample, this clone was seen a few times. The chain employs TRBV4-3 and TRBJ1-1, with D unresolved. CDR3 length: 11 residues. Trimming stripped 1 base from V and 8 bases from J, with 5 bases between. Per germline, CDR1 LGHNA and CDR2 YSLEER. The CDR3 DNA reads TGCGCCAGCAGCCAAGGAGCCGAAGCTTTCTTT. It yields the protein CASSQGAEAFF.

This clone has just a few counts. This chain joins TRBV5-1 and TRBJ1-5, with TRBD1 matching over 7 bases. V lost 2 bases, J lost 7 bases, and 6 bases stayed unmatched. In germline, CDR1 is SGHRS, CDR2 YFSETQ. This CDR3 spans 14 amino acids. The chain's CDR3 is CASSLRQGGQPQHF. CDR3 DNA sequence: TGCGCCAGCAGCTTACGACAGGGCGGGCAGCCCCAGCATTTT.

This clone was picked up a small number of times. The chain carries TRBV6-5 and TRBJ2-3; D unclear. This CDR3 spans 14 amino acids. Trimming cost V 7 bases and J 8 bases, with 19 bases left between them. Germline CDR1 reads MNHEY; CDR2 reads SVGAGI. The CDR3 region has the DNA TGTGCCAGCACCCCCGCAGGTCCGGAACGTACGCAGTATTTT. This encodes CASTPAGPERTQYF.

V usage is TRBV5-1 and J usage is TRBJ1-4; 9 bases line up with TRBD1. Germline V gives CDR1 SGHRS, CDR2 YFSETQ. V lost 3 bases and J lost 8; bases outside the gene matches: 8. The CDR3 is made up of 15 amino acids. The CDR3 DNA is TGCGCCAGCAGCTCCATACAGGGGGCGAGAGAAAAACTGTTTTTT. It specifies CASSSIQGAREKLFF. Combining the CDR3 with reference TRBV5-1 and TRBJ1-4 gives the whole variable domain KAGVTQTPRYLIKTRGQQVTLSCSPISGHRSVSWYQQTPGQGLQFLFEYFSETQRNKGNFPGRFSGRQFSNSRSEMNVSTLELGDSALYLCASSSIQGAREKLFFGSGTQLSVL.

The rearrangement uses TRBV18 and TRBJ2-3, with 9 nucleotides matching TRBD2. Looked up from germline, CDR1 is KGHSH and CDR2 is LQKENI. Trimming cost V 3 bases and J 6 bases; bases outside gene matches: 7. CDR3 length equals 15 residues. The CDR3 here is CASSPGTSSSDTQYF. The CDR3 nucleotides read TGTGCCAGCTCACCCGGGACTAGCAGCTCCGATACGCAGTATTTT.

Written as DNA, the CDR3 is TGTGCCAGCCGGACTAGCGGGACCCCGCAGGAGCAGTTCTTC. Translating gives CASRTSGTPQEQFF. The rearrangement joins TRBV28 to TRBJ2-1; 12 positions agree with TRBD2. The CDR3 consists of 14 residues. The ends lost 8 bases at V and 10 bases at J; junction bases unmatched: 9. CDR1 is MDHEN and CDR2 is SYDVKM in the germline V gene.

The chain carries TRBV18 and TRBJ2-5; 11 nucleotides match TRBD2. Germline V gene sequence: CDR1 KGHSH, CDR2 LQKENI. Germline trimming cut 6 bases from V and 1 base from J; bases unmatched to any gene: 4. The CDR3 runs to 15 residues. CDR3 sequence reads: CASSGGTSGQETQYF. DNA for the CDR3: TGTGCCAGCTCGGGGGGGACTAGCGGCCAAGAGACCCAGTACTTC.

This clone was seen more than once but under ten times. The chain recombines TRBV19 with TRBJ1-5; D is undetermined. The CDR3 extends over 14 amino acids. V lost 3 bases and J 6 bases, leaving 12 bases between the germline ends. Germline CDR1 reads LNHDA; CDR2 reads SQIVND (reference sequence). CDR3 DNA sequence: TGTGCCAGTAGTATCAACGAGGGTACTCAGCCCCAGCATTTT. Protein product: CASSINEGTQPQHF.

This clone was seen more than once but under ten times. The CDR3 DNA is TGTGCCAGCAGCTTAGGACAGGGGCATTACGAGCAGTACTTC. Protein sequence: CASSLGQGHYEQYF. The chain has TRBV7-3 and TRBJ2-7, with TRBD1 matching 9 bases. The trim removed 2 bases at V and 4 bases at J, leaving 3 bases unmatched. This CDR3 comprises 14 residues. Germline-derived CDR1 and CDR2 are SGHTA and FQGTGA.

The gene calls are TRBV25-1 and TRBJ2-3; possibly TRBD2 for D (6 bases). The CDR3 extends over 13 amino acids. CDR1 and CDR2 (germline): MGHDK, SYGVNS. Deletions cut 4 bases from V and 7 bases from J, with 12 bases between. The CDR3 here is CASSVAGTHTQYF. The CDR3, as DNA: TGTGCCAGCAGTGTTGCCGGGACTCATACGCAGTATTTT. The complete variable domain, with remaining parts taken from reference TRBV25-1 and TRBJ2-3, reads EADIYQTPRYLVIGTGKKITLECSQTMGHDKMYWYQQDPGMELHLIHYSYGVNSTEKGDLSSESTVSRIRTEHFPLTLESARPSHTSQYLCASSVAGTHTQYFGPGTRLTVL.

This clone has just a few counts. The rearrangement uses TRBV11-2 and TRBJ2-2; TRBD2 aligns across 7 bases. The CDR3 has 15 residues. Germline V CDR1 and CDR2: SGHAT, FQNNGV. With V trimmed by 5 bases and J by 0 bases, 3 bases remained unmatched. The CDR3 protein is CASSTGTTNTGELFF. For the CDR3, the DNA is TGTGCCAGCAGCACCGGGACTACGAACACCGGGGAGCTGTTTTTT.

The chain carries TRBV7-2 and TRBJ2-2, with D possibly TRBD2 on 6 matching bases. V lost 5 bases and J 9 bases, leaving 19 bases between the germline ends. Germline values: CDR1 SGHTA, CDR2 FQGNSA. This CDR3 spans 15 amino acids. The CDR3 loop is CASSRGSVTGRELFF. The CDR3 DNA sequence: TGTGCCAGCAGCCGGGGGTCCGTAACGGGGAGGGAGCTGTTTTTT.

Only a few counts were recorded for this clone. V is TRBV6-5 and J is TRBJ2-1; TRBD1 is a possible D gene (6 bases). Trimming stripped 0 bases from V and 3 bases from J, with 12 bases between. The germline V gene has CDR1 MNHEY and CDR2 SVGAGI. The CDR3 length is 16 residues. The CDR3 sequence is CASSYSPRGGYNEQFF. The CDR3 DNA reads as TGTGCCAGCAGTTACTCGCCCAGAGGGGGCTACAATGAGCAGTTCTTC.

A few counts support this clone. The chain links TRBV9 to TRBJ2-1, with 16 bases identical to TRBD2. Germline assignment: CDR1 SGDLS and CDR2 YYNGEE. V was pared by 2 bases and J by 4 bases, with 0 bases of the junction left unmatched. The CDR3 has 16 residues. The CDR3 nucleotides read TGTGCCAGCAGCGTGGGACTAGCGGGAGGGTACAATGAGCAGTTCTTC. Its protein is CASSVGLAGGYNEQFF.

This clone turned up a few times. The chain is built from TRBV14 and TRBJ2-2; D is unresolved. The CDR3 sequence is 14 residues long. Germline V gene lookup returns CDR1 SGHDN and CDR2 FVKESK. Trimming stripped 1 base from V and 1 base from J, with 4 bases between. The CDR3, as DNA: TGTGCCAGCAGCCAAGCACTGAACACCGGGGAGCTGTTTTTT. Amino acids: CASSQALNTGELFF.

This sequence joins TRBV18 and TRBJ1-1; TRBD1 aligns across 7 bases. The germline CDR1 and CDR2 sequences are KGHSH and LQKENI. CDR3 length: 14 amino acids. V was clipped by 2 bases and J by 3 bases; unmatched bases: 3. The CDR3 DNA reads as TGTGCCAGCTCACCATCCAGGGGGGACACTGAAGCTTTCTTT. It translates to CASSPSRGDTEAFF.

Concerning this clone itself: The sample holds other DNA sequences that translate to the same CDR3. This chain uses TRBV28 with TRBJ2-3, with 7 bases lining up with TRBD1. After removal of 3 bases from V and 0 bases from J, the junction contained 0 bases not matched to a gene. Germline-derived CDR1 and CDR2 are MDHEN and SYDVKM. The CDR3 consists of 14 residues. CDR3 sequence (DNA): TGTGCCAGCAGTTTGACAGGGAGCACAGATACGCAGTATTTT. This codes for CASSLTGSTDTQYF.

The chain is built from TRBV7-8 and TRBJ2-5; D possibly corresponds to TRBD2 (5 bases). The CDR3 runs 13 residues. The V end lost 4 bases, the J end lost 1 base, and 7 bases lay between the germline ends. Looked up from germline, CDR1 is SGHVS and CDR2 is FQNEAQ. CDR3 loop: CASSYGLQETQYF. The CDR3 nucleotides read TGTGCCAGCAGCTACGGACTCCAAGAGACCCAGTACTTC.

This rearrangement joins TRBV5-1 to TRBJ2-7; possibly TRBD2 for D (6 bases). CDR1 SGHRS and CDR2 YFSETQ come from the germline V gene. CDR3 length: 12 residues. V was shortened by 5 bases and J by 5 bases, with 11 bases between the two germline ends. The CDR3 sequence is CASREGSDEQYF. The CDR3 DNA follows: TGCGCCAGCAGGGAGGGTTCTGACGAGCAGTACTTC.

V and J are TRBV19 and TRBJ2-4, with D possibly matching TRBD2 (6 bases). The CDR3 is made up of 16 amino acids. The germline gives CDR1 LNHDA, CDR2 SQIVND (reference sequence). Trimming removed 2 bases from V and 0 bases from J, with 11 bases in between. This CDR3 reads CASSISGSLAKNIQYF. The CDR3 DNA is TGTGCCAGTAGTATATCCGGGAGCTTAGCCAAAAACATTCAGTACTTC.